In this sample, the clone carrying this T cell receptor beta chain turned up once. One end of the junction does not line up with germline, which may come from a read error. TCRdb passed the PCR reads through MiXCR, listing each CDR3 protein once. The data hold almost 85,000 distinct CDR3 sequences, with around 53% observed a single time. This sample was taken from a study of CDR3 diversity in severe acne. CDR1 and CDR2 from the germline V gene are DFQATT and SNEGSKA (reference sequence). The CDR3 contains 13 residues. The chain recombines TRBV20-1 with TRBJ2-7; 7 positions agree with TRBD1. The sequenced sample was blood. The receptor's source is a male donor in good health, without acne. CDR3 DNA: TGTAGTACTAGACGGGACAGCTCCTACGAGCAGTACTTC. Its protein is CSTRRDSSYEQYF.